These 27 T cell receptor beta chains originate from one sample sequenced in a study of glioma-infiltrating T cells after dendritic cell vaccination. The sample's time point: after dendritic cell vaccination, including at tumor progression/relapse. Data came from immunoSEQ multiplex PCR; TCRdb stores just in-frame clones and leaves some out. Of 70,000 to 95,000 clones in the sample, 80% to 90% are singletons; the top ten hold about 2.2%. This specimen was blood, taken after dendritic cell vaccination. Receptors originate from a human donor with glioblastoma.

The chain is built from TRBV5-1 and TRBJ2-7; possibly TRBD1 for D (5 bases). The CDR3 runs 15 residues. CDR1 and CDR2 from the germline V gene are SGHRS and YFSETQ. Trimming took 4 bases from V and 7 from J, leaving 21 bases between them. CDR3: CASSLHRTSSGEQYF. In DNA, the CDR3 is TGCGCCAGCAGCCTCCACAGGACCTCCTCCGGGGAGCAGTACTTC.

The chain joins TRBV10-2 to TRBJ2-3; 9 nucleotides agree with TRBD2. The CDR3 contains 18 residues. The V gene end was trimmed by 1 base and the J gene end by 6 bases; junction bases not matched to a gene: 14. Germline assignment: CDR1 WSHSY and CDR2 SAAADI. The CDR3 DNA reads TGCGCCAGCAGTGAGTGGAGGGTGAAGCGGGGGGCCCCCGATACGCAGTATTTT. This gives the protein CASSEWRVKRGAPDTQYF.

V gene TRBV11-2 combines with J gene TRBJ2-1; possible D gene TRBD1, 5 bases. CDR3 size: 13 residues. V was trimmed by 5 bases and J by 12 bases, leaving 17 bases between them. The germline gives CDR1 SGHAT, CDR2 FQNNGV. CDR3 loop: CASSPNHRRGQFF. The DNA of the CDR3 is TGTGCCAGCAGCCCGAACCACAGGAGAGGGCAGTTCTTC.

The V call is TRBV5-1, the J call TRBJ2-2; 9 positions match TRBD1. Germline assignment: CDR1 SGHRS and CDR2 YFSETQ. The CDR3 length is 16 residues. Trimming took 0 bases from V and 6 from J; bases not matched to a gene: 6. The CDR3 coding sequence is TGCGCCAGCAGCTTGGATGGGACAGGGCGGCCCGGGGAGCTGTTTTTT. It is translated as CASSLDGTGRPGELFF.

This chain connects TRBV29-1 to TRBJ2-1; 7 bases map to TRBD1. V trimming: 3 bases; J trimming: 8 bases; junction bases outside the gene matches: 10. The CDR3 loop spans 14 amino acids. CDR1 is SQVTM, CDR2 ANQGSEA, per germline. The CDR3 loop is CSVEPRDSEDEQFF. In DNA form, the CDR3 reads TGCAGCGTTGAGCCCCGGGACAGTGAGGATGAGCAGTTCTTC.

The chain joins TRBV4-1 to TRBJ2-3, with 11 bases matching TRBD2. Germline V gene data show CDR1 as MGHRA and CDR2 as YSYEKL. J gave up 0 bases and V 6 bases, and 14 bases lay outside the gene matches. The CDR3 is 19 amino acids. The CDR3 bases are TGCGCCAGCAGTCTAGCGGGGGGCGGACAAACCCCTAGCACAGATACGCAGTATTTT. Translated: CASSLAGGGQTPSTDTQYF.

This clone was seen a single time. This chain uses TRBV27 with TRBJ1-4; possibly TRBD1 for D (5 bases). The germline V gene encodes CDR1 MNHEY and CDR2 SMNVEV (reference sequence). V gave up 6 bases and J gave up 7 bases, with 21 bases separating them. The CDR3 spans 16 residues. The chain's CDR3 is CASSAAGRGPGEKLFF. CDR3 nucleotide sequence: TGTGCCAGCAGCGCCGCGGGGCGGGGACCGGGTGAAAAACTGTTTTTT.

V gene TRBV18 combines with J gene TRBJ2-7; tentatively, D is TRBD1 (6 bases). Germline V lookup: CDR1 KGHSH, CDR2 LQKENI. The germline V and J ends were trimmed by 6 bases and 3 bases, with 12 bases remaining between them. The length of the CDR3 is 13 residues. CDR3 DNA: TGTGCCAGCTCCCCCCACAGGGACTACGAGCAGTACTTC. Residues: CASSPHRDYEQYF.

This clone was seen a few times. The J gene is TRBJ2-5, the V gene TRBV7-8; D is possibly TRBD2 (6 bases). This CDR3 has 15 amino acids. Germline CDR1 is SGHVS and CDR2 is FQNEAQ. Deletions cut 5 bases from V and 1 base from J, with 14 bases between. CDR3: CASSERDFRQETQYF. The CDR3 DNA is TGTGCCAGCAGCGAAAGGGACTTCCGCCAAGAGACCCAGTACTTC.

In this sample, this clone turned up a few times. CDR3 amino acids: CASRRDSSSYEQYF. The CDR3 DNA reads as TGCGCCAGCAGACGGGACAGCAGCTCCTACGAGCAGTACTTC. This chain links TRBV4-1 with TRBJ2-7; the match to TRBD1 covers 7 bases. Germline V gene sequence: CDR1 MGHRA, CDR2 YSYEKL. The J segment lost 0 bases and the V segment lost 6 bases, leaving 5 bases of the junction unmatched. The length of the CDR3 is 14 residues.

The chain couples TRBV29-1 to TRBJ2-1; the D is unclear. The CDR3 has 15 amino acids. V lost 6 bases and J lost 8, with 23 bases in between. Per germline, CDR1 SQVTM and CDR2 ANQGSEA. The CDR3 loop reads CSVRFNANSSHEQFF. The CDR3 bases are TGCAGCGTCCGCTTTAACGCGAACTCTTCCCATGAGCAGTTCTTC.

The chain has TRBV5-1 and TRBJ2-3; maybe TRBD2 (5 bases). There are 14 residues in the CDR3. The V gene's germline CDR1 is SGHRS and CDR2 YFSETQ. The germline V and J ends were trimmed by 5 bases and 1 base, with 11 bases remaining between them. CDR3 sequence reads: CASSYKGGTDTQYF. As DNA, the CDR3 is TGCGCCAGCAGTTATAAGGGAGGCACAGATACGCAGTATTTT.

This clone was detected a few times. The chain recombines TRBV19 with TRBJ2-7, with TRBD2 matching over 9 bases. CDR1 and CDR2 from the germline V gene are LNHDA and SQIVND (reference sequence). V shed 3 bases and J 2 bases; nucleotides not matched to a gene: 5. The CDR3 runs to 15 residues. The CDR3 is CASSILAGGPYEQYF. The CDR3, as DNA: TGTGCCAGTAGTATTCTCGCGGGAGGGCCCTACGAGCAGTACTTC.

The chain recombines TRBV10-3 with TRBJ2-2; 10 nucleotides agree with TRBD2. Germline V gene sequence: CDR1 ENHRY, CDR2 SYGVKD. This CDR3 has 12 residues. The ends lost 10 bases at V and 6 bases at J; junction bases unmatched: 2. The CDR3 DNA is TGTGCCACTGGACTAGCGGCCGGGGAGCTGTTTTTT. Protein: CATGLAAGELFF.

The V gene is TRBV7-3, the J gene TRBJ2-7; 9 bases match TRBD2. The CDR3 totals 14 residues. From germline, CDR1 is SGHTA and CDR2 FQGTGA. The ends lost 5 bases at V and 4 bases at J; junction bases unmatched: 6. CDR3 in amino acids: CASSQTGLAYEQYF. The CDR3 DNA is TGTGCCAGCAGCCAAACGGGACTAGCATACGAGCAGTACTTC.

The chain uses TRBV5-4 and TRBJ2-1, with TRBD2 identical over 11 bases. V lost 4 bases, J lost 6 bases, and 9 bases stayed unmatched. The CDR3 totals 16 residues. The germline CDR1 and CDR2 sequences are SGHNT and YYREEE (reference sequence). For the CDR3, the DNA is TGTGCCAGCAGCCCTTATAGCGGGGGGGGAATCAATGAGCAGTTCTTC. It specifies CASSPYSGGGINEQFF.

This chain uses TRBV10-3 with TRBJ2-5, with D possibly being TRBD2 (6 bases). The germline CDR1 and CDR2 sequences are ENHRY and SYGVKD. The CDR3 consists of 13 residues. V lost 0 bases to trimming and J lost 11 bases, with 13 bases between them. CDR3 sequence: CAISESREKKQYF. In DNA form, the CDR3 reads TGTGCCATCAGTGAGTCGCGGGAAAAGAAGCAGTACTTC.

This rearrangement joins TRBV7-2 to TRBJ2-1; no definite D call. This CDR3 has 11 residues. Germline V gene sequence: CDR1 SGHTA, CDR2 FQGNSA. Trimming shortened V by 6 bases and J by 10 bases, and 10 bases separated the two germline ends. Here the CDR3 reads CASRSTREQFF. The CDR3 bases are TGTGCCAGCAGGTCGACTCGAGAGCAGTTCTTC.

The chain combines TRBV18 with TRBJ2-1; 10 nucleotides align to TRBD2. Germline CDR1 and CDR2: KGHSH and LQKENI. The CDR3 extends over 15 amino acids. The V gene end was trimmed by 1 base and the J gene end by 7 bases; junction bases not matched to a gene: 4. CDR3 region: CASSPQSGRANEQFF. CDR3 nucleotide sequence: TGTGCCAGCTCACCACAGAGCGGGAGGGCTAATGAGCAGTTCTTC. The whole variable domain, remainder taken from reference TRBV18 and TRBJ2-1, is NAGVMQNPRHLVRRRGQEARLRCSPMKGHSHVYWYRQLPEEGLKFMVYLQKENIIDESGMPKERFSAEFPKEGPSILRIQQVVRGDSAAYFCASSPQSGRANEQFFGPGTRLTVL.

The chain joins TRBV5-5 to TRBJ2-7, with 12 nucleotides matching TRBD2. V dropped 3 bases and J dropped 1; count of bases not matched to a gene: 8. Germline V lookup: CDR1 SGHKS, CDR2 YYEKEE (reference sequence). This CDR3 contains 17 residues. The CDR3 spells CASSWGLAGTFSYEQYF. CDR3 in DNA: TGTGCCAGCAGCTGGGGACTAGCGGGTACCTTTTCCTACGAGCAGTACTTC.

The chain combines TRBV6-1 with TRBJ2-7, with TRBD1 matching 7 bases. CDR1 is MNHNS, CDR2 SASEGT, per germline. The CDR3 length is 14 residues. The trim removed 5 bases at V and 2 bases at J, leaving 6 bases unmatched. The CDR3 region has the DNA TGTGCCAGCAGTTCGACAGGGACCCCCTACGAGCAGTACTTC. Protein: CASSSTGTPYEQYF.

This clone was counted a single time. The J gene is TRBJ1-5, the V gene TRBV6-5, with D possibly being TRBD1 (6 bases). Germline V gene sequence: CDR1 MNHEY, CDR2 SVGAGI. Trimming pared 8 bases from V and 6 bases from J, leaving 14 bases between. The CDR3 loop spans 13 amino acids. In DNA, the CDR3 is TGTGCCAGCCGTGCGGCAGGGGTTCAGCCCCAGCATTTT. The encoded protein is CASRAAGVQPQHF.

The V and J genes are TRBV19 and TRBJ2-4, with 13 bases identical to TRBD2. The germline V gene encodes CDR1 LNHDA and CDR2 SQIVND (reference sequence). This CDR3 contains 20 residues. Trimming cost V 5 bases and J 1 base; bases outside gene matches: 14. DNA for the CDR3: TGTGCCAGTAGTCCCCTACTAGCGGGGGGGCCGAGTTCGGCCAAAAACATTCAGTACTTC. It encodes CASSPLLAGGPSSAKNIQYF. The variable domain in full, completed from reference TRBV19 and TRBJ2-4, reads DGGITQSPKYLFRKEGQNVTLSCEQNLNHDAMYWYRQDPGQGLRLIYYSQIVNDFQKGDIAEGYSVSREKKESFPLTVTSAQKNPTAFYLCASSPLLAGGPSSAKNIQYFGAGTRLSVL.

The chain recombines TRBV5-4 with TRBJ2-1; 10 positions match TRBD2. The germline CDR1 and CDR2 sequences are SGHNT and YYREEE (reference sequence). The CDR3 sequence is 17 residues long. V trimming: 4 bases; J trimming: 0 bases; junction bases outside the gene matches: 7. CDR3 DNA sequence: TGTGCCAGCAGCGGCGGACTAGCGGCTAGCTCCTACAATGAGCAGTTCTTC. This encodes CASSGGLAASSYNEQFF.

The chain employs TRBV27 and TRBJ2-1; 9 bases map to TRBD2. From germline, CDR1 is MNHEY and CDR2 SMNVEV (reference sequence). The V segment lost 1 base and the J segment 13 bases; nucleotides outside the gene matches: 20. The CDR3 loop spans 18 amino acids. The CDR3 protein is CASSLLPLREGPVKPQFF. Here the CDR3 DNA reads TGTGCCAGCAGTTTATTGCCCTTGCGGGAGGGCCCGGTAAAACCTCAGTTCTTC.

The chain links TRBV11-2 to TRBJ2-7; the match to TRBD2 covers 9 bases. Losses at the gene ends were 6 bases for V and 7 bases for J; bases not matched to a gene: 10. Germline CDR1 SGHAT, CDR2 FQNNGV. CDR3 length: 14 residues. CDR3 DNA sequence: TGTGCCAGCAGACCGATTAGCGGGAGATCTGAGCAGTACTTC. This gives the protein CASRPISGRSEQYF.

The genes are TRBV5-4 and TRBJ2-1; 11 nucleotides match TRBD2. Germline trimming cut 1 base from V and 5 bases from J; bases unmatched to any gene: 5. Germline assignment: CDR1 SGHNT and CDR2 YYREEE (reference sequence). The CDR3 covers 16 residues. CDR3 loop: CASSLSQTSGDNEQFF. For the CDR3, the DNA is TGTGCCAGCAGCTTGTCCCAGACTAGCGGGGACAATGAGCAGTTCTTC.